The T cell receptor (beta chain) under discussion was sequenced for a study of shared clonotypes between healthy human individuals (dated by TCRdb to the early 2020s). In terms of the full investigation: A few men and a couple of women, aged 18 to 49 years, made up the cohort. Per donor, leukapheresis produced somewhere between about 0.85 and 10 billion PBMCs. Per donor, three plates each were used for CD4 naive and CD4 memory, two for CD8 naive, and one for CD8 memory. To increase sequencing depth and limit assay-specific biases, TCR repertoire library preparation and sequencing were carried out by different laboratories using diverse techniques. The study deeply sequenced blood TCR repertoires of five healthy adults to estimate repertoire size and the extent of clonotype sharing between individuals.

Findings and caveats that apply to the study as a whole: Across four donors, around 5% of naive CD4, 3.5% of naive CD8, around 2.5% of memory CD4, and approximately 0.4% of memory CD8 clonotypes were shared. Pairwise subsampling indicated that sequencing depth was expected to affect the degree of clonotype sharing among donors. Even with the large sequencing depth, rarefaction of the sorted-subset datasets indicated that sequencing was incomplete. The small number of donors limited the genetic and exposure-history diversity represented. Higher generation probabilities were observed for clonotypes shared by all four sorted-subset donors than for non-shared clonotypes. Sampling was restricted to blood, and TCR repertoires in tissue are likely to differ from TCR repertoires in blood. Larger estimated clonotype richness was generally found for naive subsets than for memory subsets.

TCR CDR3 regions were amplified from genomic DNA by multiplex PCR using the deep immunoSEQ assay. Extracted genomic DNA from each cell subset was distributed evenly across all wells of several immunoSEQ 96-well plates, and each plate was treated as a replicate. For sorted subsets, around 200 ng genomic DNA, equal to tens of thousands of T cell genomes, was loaded into each replicate PCR. The purified libraries were quantified using a Qubit 3.0 fluorometer, sized with a Bioanalyzer 2100, and then quantified again using the KAPA Library Quantification kit. Each immunoSEQ 96-well plate was sequenced on its own single-read 150-cycle Illumina NextSeq 550 flow cell. Per the original workflow: Because the immunoSEQ output included only junctional sequences and no quality scores, the filtering could not be the same as the filtering used for full-length reads. Sequences were annotated with PyIR, a Python wrapper for IgBLAST v1.9, and V/J genes and CDR3 were assigned using IMGT germline references. Reads were filtered out if the reads had weak V/J assignments (E-value above 1e-6), no CDR3, stop codons, out-of-frame junctions, or ambiguous translated residues. V3J clonotypes were defined as sequences sharing an identical inferred V gene, J gene, and CDR3 amino acid sequence. The percentage overlap between two repertoires was calculated by dividing the number of shared unique clonotypes by the size of the smaller repertoire. Richness of each repertoire was evaluated using RTK rarefaction, the Chao1 estimator, and Recon v2.1 estimates of unobserved clonotypes. Generation probabilities were computed with OLGA for all TCRbeta clonotypes obtained by the gDNA method from several donors. TCRdb mirrors the immuneACCESS table, restricted to in-frame sequences. Some clones are absent from its copies; in checked studies, under half trace to an unresolved V gene, and the reason for the others is unknown. The V and J calls and clone size are taken from that table; D and trimming were inferred from the DNA. For this sample there are 730,000 or so clones; about two thirds appear just once. Approximately 1.8% of the sample is held by the ten biggest clonotypes.

Notes on this clone: Its antigen is not yet known. No much larger clonotype is one base removed from it; base qualities were not supplied.

The donors were healthy, HIV-negative adults who had no recently reported acute infections or vaccinations. Only Caucasian adults living in Nashville, Tennessee, USA were represented among the donors. Magnetic negative selection was used to enrich CD4+ T cells, after which naive cells were positively selected on CD45RA and the negative fraction became the memory subset. Blood was obtained by leukapheresis, after which PBMCs were separated by Ficoll-Histopaque density gradient centrifugation and cryopreserved in liquid nitrogen vapor phase. Purity and quantity of every magnetically sorted T cell population were checked by analytical flow cytometry. From each sorted fraction, genomic DNA was isolated and quantified by UV absorbance on a Nanodrop 2000c. Material: memory CD4+ T cells sorted from blood. The cell subset or site tag for this specimen amounts to: CD45RA-negative fraction. The source of this sequence is a woman between 25 and 40 years old in good health.

The DNA reads as follows: TGTGCCAGTAGTATTACTAGCGGGACAAACACCGGGGAGCTGTTTTTT. It specifies CASSITSGTNTGELFF. The chain links TRBV19 with TRBJ2-2, with TRBD2 matching 10 junction bases. V is trimmed back by 3 bases and J by 2 bases, and the junction contains 3 bases that no gene match accounts for. Including cysteine and phenylalanine, the CDR3 has 16 amino acids. Only the CDR3 region is kept as DNA, spanning 48 bases read in frame from base 1. CDR1 and CDR2, per the germline V gene (reference sequence), are LNHDA and SQIVND.